This T cell receptor beta chain was identified in a study of blood T cells in healthy people across ages. Primed by a sample-barcoded 5' primer and a J-beta primer mix, a second PCR proceeded for roughly 6 to 12 cycles. A template-switch adaptor that had 12 random nucleotides put a tag on each cDNA molecule. MiXCR, run by TCRdb on the 5' RACE reads, gives a single entry per CDR3 protein. This sample has roughly 790,000 distinct CDR3 sequences, with approximately 43% found just once. This clonotype was counted between two and nine times. Source material: blood. The sequence derives from a woman aged 60-75 years in good health.

In DNA form, the CDR3 reads TGTGCCAGCAACTTAGCGGGAGGTGGCACAGATACGCAGTATTTT. Translating it yields CASNLAGGGTDTQYF. The chain uses TRBV6-2 or TRBV6-3 and TRBJ2-3; TRBD2 matches 10 bases. Germline CDR1 and CDR2: MNHEY and SVGEGT. The ends lost 7 bases at V and 1 base at J; junction bases unmatched: 5. The CDR3 length is 15 residues.